This T cell receptor (beta chain) originates from a study of blood T cell repertoires in COVID-19. Across the study: Spain, Italy and the United States supplied samples that represented acute and convalescent COVID-19. T cells, B-cell-depleted T cells, or PBMCs supplied cDNA or gDNA.

Followed longitudinally, the Seattle patients had been enrolled during active infection. CDR3 size: 13 residues. The V and J ends lost 3 bases and 6 bases, in that order; junction bases with no gene match: 4. Clones were sequenced by immunoSEQ multiplex PCR, and TCRdb holds only the in-frame ones, with some missing. In the table there are about 130,000 clones, roughly 90% of which are singletons. The V and J genes are TRBV12-3 or TRBV12-4 and TRBJ1-2, with 7 bases that match TRBD1. The receptor was derived from a man aged 60 to 75 with COVID-19, enrolled during active disease. The sample was peripheral blood. Written as DNA, the CDR3 is TGTGCCAGCAGTTTGATAGGGGGCGATGGCTACACCTTC. Its protein is CASSLIGGDGYTF.